This T cell receptor (beta chain) emerged from a study of OX40 agonist ivuxolimab in advanced cancers. Study-level points and caveats: Doses of 0.1 to 3.0 mg/kg were accompanied by clonal expansion of CD4+ and CD8+ blood T cells by week 6.

Deletions cut 2 bases from V and 4 bases from J, with 8 bases between. Germline CDR1 is SGHAT and CDR2 is FQNNGV. CDR3 length: 13 amino acids. Clones were read by immunoSEQ multiplex PCR, and TCRdb kept only the in-frame ones, dropping some. The sample includes some 30,000 clones, under 85% of them seen just once. A word on this clone: The antigen remains undetermined.

The material sequenced was CD4+ or CD8+ T cells sorted from blood, taken in a trial of the OX40 agonist ivuxolimab. J is TRBJ1-1 and V is TRBV11-2; D remains unclear. This clonotype was obtained from an adult with an advanced solid tumor such as melanoma, head and neck, liver or kidney cancer. In nucleotides, the CDR3 is TGTGCCAGCAGCTTATTCGCGCCCACTGAAGCTTTCTTT. This gives the protein CASSLFAPTEAFF.